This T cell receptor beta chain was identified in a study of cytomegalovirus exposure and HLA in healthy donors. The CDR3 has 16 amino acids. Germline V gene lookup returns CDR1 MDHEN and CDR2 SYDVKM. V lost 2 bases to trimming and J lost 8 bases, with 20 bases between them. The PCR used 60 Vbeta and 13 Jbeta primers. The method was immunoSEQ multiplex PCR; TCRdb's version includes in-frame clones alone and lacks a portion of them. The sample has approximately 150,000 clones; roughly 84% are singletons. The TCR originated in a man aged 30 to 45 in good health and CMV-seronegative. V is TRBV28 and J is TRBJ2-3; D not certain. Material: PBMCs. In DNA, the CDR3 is TGTGCCAGCAGTTTACGCGGCCGAGTCTGGCTGGGTACGCAGTATTTT. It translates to CASSLRGRVWLGTQYF. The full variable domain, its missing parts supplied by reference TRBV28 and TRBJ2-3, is DVKVTQSSRYLVKRTGEKVFLECVQDMDHENMFWYRQDPGLGLRLIYFSYDVKMKEKGDIPEGYSVSREKKERFSLILESASTNQTSMYLCASSLRGRVWLGTQYFGPGTRLTVL.